The clone carrying this T cell receptor (beta chain) was detected only a few times. The antigen is undetermined. The CDR3 runs to 11 residues. Germline loops: CDR1 MGHDK, CDR2 SYGVNS. Trimming took 4 bases from V and 6 from J, leaving 7 bases between them. Diagnoses were established using clinical symptoms, serum thyroxine and TRAb, thyroid ultrasound and orbital computed tomography. Cells are PBMCs isolated from around 10 ml of fresh blood. The record originates from a study of T cells in Graves' hyperthyroidism and ophthalmopathy. Study in general: Staff took peripheral blood when the initial diagnosis was made, before any treatment began.

General observations from the study: Before onset, by a median of approximately 6.2 months, the model predicted ophthalmopathy.

Researchers amplified the TCR beta CDR3 regions from RNA transcripts. HTBI primers were the set used in a first-round RT-PCR of the TCR CDR3. TCRdb called the multiplex PCR reads again in MiXCR, with one record for every CDR3 protein. The sample includes around 530,000 distinct CDR3 sequences, roughly 17% of them seen just once. The rearrangement joins TRBV25-1 to TRBJ2-7; possibly TRBD1 for D (6 bases). The receptor was isolated from a woman aged 18-30 years with Graves' ophthalmopathy. Material: blood. CDR3 nucleotide sequence: TGTGCCAGCAGTGCAGGGGTCGAGCAGTACTTC. Its protein is CASSAGVEQYF.